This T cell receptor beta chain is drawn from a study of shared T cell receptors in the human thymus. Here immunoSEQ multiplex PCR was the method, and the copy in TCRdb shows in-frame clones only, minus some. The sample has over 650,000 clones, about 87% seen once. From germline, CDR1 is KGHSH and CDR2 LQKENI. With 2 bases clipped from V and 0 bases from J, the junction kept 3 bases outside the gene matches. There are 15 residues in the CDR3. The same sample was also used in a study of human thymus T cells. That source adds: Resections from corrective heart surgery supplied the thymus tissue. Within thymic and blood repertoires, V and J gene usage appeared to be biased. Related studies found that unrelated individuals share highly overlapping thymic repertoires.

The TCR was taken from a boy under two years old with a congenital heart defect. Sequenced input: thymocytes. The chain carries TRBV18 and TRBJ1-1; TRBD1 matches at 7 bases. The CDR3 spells CASSPKTGMNTEAFF. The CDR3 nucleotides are TGTGCCAGCTCACCAAAGACAGGGATGAACACTGAAGCTTTCTTT.